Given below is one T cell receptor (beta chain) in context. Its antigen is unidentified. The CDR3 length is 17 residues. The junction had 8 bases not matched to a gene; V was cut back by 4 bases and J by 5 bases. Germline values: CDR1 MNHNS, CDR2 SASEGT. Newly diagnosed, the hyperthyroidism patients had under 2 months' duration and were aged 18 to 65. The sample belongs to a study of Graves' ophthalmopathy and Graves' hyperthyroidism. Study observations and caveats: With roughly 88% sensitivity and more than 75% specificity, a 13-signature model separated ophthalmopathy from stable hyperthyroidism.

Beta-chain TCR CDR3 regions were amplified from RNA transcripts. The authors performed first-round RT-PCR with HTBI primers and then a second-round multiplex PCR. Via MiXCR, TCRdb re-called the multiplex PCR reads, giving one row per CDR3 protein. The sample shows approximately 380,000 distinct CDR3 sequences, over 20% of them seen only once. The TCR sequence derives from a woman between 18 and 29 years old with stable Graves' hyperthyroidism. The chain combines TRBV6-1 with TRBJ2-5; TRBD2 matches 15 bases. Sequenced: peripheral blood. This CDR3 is CASSGRTSGGAKETQYF. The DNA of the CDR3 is TGTGCCAGCAGTGGCCGGACTAGCGGGGGGGCTAAGGAGACCCAGTACTTC.